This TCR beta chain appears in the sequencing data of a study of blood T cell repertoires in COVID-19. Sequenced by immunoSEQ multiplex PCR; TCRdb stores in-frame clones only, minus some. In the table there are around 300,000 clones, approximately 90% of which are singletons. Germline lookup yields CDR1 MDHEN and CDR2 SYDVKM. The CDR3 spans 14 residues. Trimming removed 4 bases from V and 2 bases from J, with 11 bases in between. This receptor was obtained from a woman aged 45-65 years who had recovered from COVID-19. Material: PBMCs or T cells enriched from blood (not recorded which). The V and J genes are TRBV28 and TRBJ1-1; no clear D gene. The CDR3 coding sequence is TGTGCCAGCAGTTATCGGCCGGGAAACACTGAAGCTTTCTTT. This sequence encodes CASSYRPGNTEAFF. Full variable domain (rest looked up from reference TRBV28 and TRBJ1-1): DVKVTQSSRYLVKRTGEKVFLECVQDMDHENMFWYRQDPGLGLRLIYFSYDVKMKEKGDIPEGYSVSREKKERFSLILESASTNQTSMYLCASSYRPGNTEAFFGQGTRLTVV.